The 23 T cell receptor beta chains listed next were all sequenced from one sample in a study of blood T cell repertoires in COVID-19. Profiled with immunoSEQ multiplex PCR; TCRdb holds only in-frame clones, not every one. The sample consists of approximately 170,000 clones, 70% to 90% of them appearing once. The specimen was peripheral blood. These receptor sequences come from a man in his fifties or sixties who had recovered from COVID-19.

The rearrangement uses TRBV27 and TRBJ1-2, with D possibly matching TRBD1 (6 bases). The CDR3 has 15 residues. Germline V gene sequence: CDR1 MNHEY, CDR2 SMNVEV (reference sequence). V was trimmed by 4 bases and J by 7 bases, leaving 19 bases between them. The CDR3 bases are TGTGCCAGCAGTTACTCAGGGGCCCCGGGATTTGGCTACACCTTC. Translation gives CASSYSGAPGFGYTF.

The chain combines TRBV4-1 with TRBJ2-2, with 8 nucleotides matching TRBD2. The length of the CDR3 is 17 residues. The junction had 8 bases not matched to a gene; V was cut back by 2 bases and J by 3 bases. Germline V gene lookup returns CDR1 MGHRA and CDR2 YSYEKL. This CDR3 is CASSQPSGGLDTGELFF. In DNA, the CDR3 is TGCGCCAGCAGCCAACCCTCGGGGGGGCTCGACACCGGGGAGCTGTTTTTT.

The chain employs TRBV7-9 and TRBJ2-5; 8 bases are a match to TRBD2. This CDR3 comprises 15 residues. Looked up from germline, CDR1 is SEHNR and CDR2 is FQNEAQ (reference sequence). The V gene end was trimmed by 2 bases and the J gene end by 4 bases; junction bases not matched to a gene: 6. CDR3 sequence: CASSLLTSGLETQYF. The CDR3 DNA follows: TGTGCCAGCAGCTTATTAACTAGCGGATTAGAGACCCAGTACTTC.

In DNA, the CDR3 is TGTGCCAGCAGTGATACAGGGGTTTTTGGCTACACCTTC. The encoded protein is CASSDTGVFGYTF. This sequence joins TRBV25-1 and TRBJ1-2, with TRBD1 identical over 7 bases. This CDR3 is 13 amino acids long. Germline V CDR1 and CDR2: MGHDK, SYGVNS. The V segment lost 3 bases and the J segment 7 bases; nucleotides outside the gene matches: 5.

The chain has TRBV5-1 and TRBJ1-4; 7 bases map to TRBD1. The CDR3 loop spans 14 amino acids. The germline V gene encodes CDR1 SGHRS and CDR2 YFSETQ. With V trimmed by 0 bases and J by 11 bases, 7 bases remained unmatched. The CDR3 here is CASSLETGRGKLFF. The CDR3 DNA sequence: TGCGCCAGCAGCTTGGAGACAGGGAGAGGGAAACTGTTTTTT.

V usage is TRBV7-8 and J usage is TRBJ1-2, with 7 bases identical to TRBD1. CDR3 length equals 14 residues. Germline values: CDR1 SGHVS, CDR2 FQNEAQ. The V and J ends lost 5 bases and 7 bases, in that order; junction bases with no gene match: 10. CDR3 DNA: TGTGCCAGCAGCCCCGGGACAGCCTATTTTGGCTACACCTTC. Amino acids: CASSPGTAYFGYTF.

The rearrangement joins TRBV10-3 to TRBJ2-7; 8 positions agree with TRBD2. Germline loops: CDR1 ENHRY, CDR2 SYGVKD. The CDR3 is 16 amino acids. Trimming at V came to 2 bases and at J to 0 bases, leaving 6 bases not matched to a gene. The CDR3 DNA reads TGTGCCATCAGTGAGCCATTAGCGGGGAGCTCCTACGAGCAGTACTTC. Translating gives CAISEPLAGSSYEQYF.

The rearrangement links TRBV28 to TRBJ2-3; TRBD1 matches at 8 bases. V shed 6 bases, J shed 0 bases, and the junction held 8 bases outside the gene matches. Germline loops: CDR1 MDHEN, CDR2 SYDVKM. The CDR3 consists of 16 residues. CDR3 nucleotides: TGTGCCAGCAGGCCGGACAGGGCTTCTAGCACAGATACGCAGTATTTT. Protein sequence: CASRPDRASSTDTQYF.

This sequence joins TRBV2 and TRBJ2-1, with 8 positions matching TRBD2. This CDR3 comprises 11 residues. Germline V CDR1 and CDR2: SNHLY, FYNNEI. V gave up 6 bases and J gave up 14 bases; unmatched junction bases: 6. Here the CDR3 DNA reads TGTGCCAGCAGACTTCCGGGACTAGAGTTCTTC. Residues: CASRLPGLEFF.

CDR3 region: CASSPSGNYGYTF. The CDR3 bases are TGTGCCAGCAGTCCTTCCGGGAACTATGGCTACACCTTC. The rearrangement uses TRBV6-5 and TRBJ1-2; D not certain. CDR1 is MNHEY, CDR2 SVGAGI, per germline. The CDR3 runs to 13 residues. V was shortened by 5 bases and J by 2 bases, with 9 bases between the two germline ends.

The CDR3, as DNA: TGTGCCAGTAGTATAGTGCGGAACGGGGAGCTGTTTTTT. This sequence encodes CASSIVRNGELFF. The V call is TRBV19, the J call TRBJ2-2; D not certain. Germline V gives CDR1 LNHDA, CDR2 SQIVND (reference sequence). The CDR3 runs to 13 residues. The V gene lost 1 base and the J gene lost 7 bases, with 7 bases spanning the gap.

The chain's CDR3 is CASIDRAENTEAFF. The CDR3 DNA follows: TGTGCCAGTATAGACAGGGCGGAGAACACTGAAGCTTTCTTT. The chain joins TRBV19 to TRBJ1-1; 7 nucleotides line up with TRBD1. Germline assignment: CDR1 LNHDA and CDR2 SQIVND (reference sequence). CDR3 length equals 14 residues. Germline trimming cut 7 bases from V and 1 base from J; bases unmatched to any gene: 6.

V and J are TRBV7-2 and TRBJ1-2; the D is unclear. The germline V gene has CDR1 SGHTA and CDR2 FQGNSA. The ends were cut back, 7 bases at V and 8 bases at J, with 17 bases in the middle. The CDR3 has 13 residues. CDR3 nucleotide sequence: TGTGCCAGCAACCGCGACGGGGAGGGAGGCTACACCTTC. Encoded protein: CASNRDGEGGYTF.

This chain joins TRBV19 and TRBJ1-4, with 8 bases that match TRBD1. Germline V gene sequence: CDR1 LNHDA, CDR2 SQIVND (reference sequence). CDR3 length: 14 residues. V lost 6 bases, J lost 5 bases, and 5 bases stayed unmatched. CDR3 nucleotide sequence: TGTGCCAGTAGGAACCGGGACAGGAATGAAAAACTGTTTTTT. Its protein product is CASRNRDRNEKLFF.

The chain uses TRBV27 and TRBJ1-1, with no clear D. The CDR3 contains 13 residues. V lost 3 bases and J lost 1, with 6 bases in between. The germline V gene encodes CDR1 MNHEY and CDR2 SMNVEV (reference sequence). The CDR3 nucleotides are TGTGCCAGCAGTTTCCGTCCGAACACTGAAGCTTTCTTT. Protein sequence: CASSFRPNTEAFF.

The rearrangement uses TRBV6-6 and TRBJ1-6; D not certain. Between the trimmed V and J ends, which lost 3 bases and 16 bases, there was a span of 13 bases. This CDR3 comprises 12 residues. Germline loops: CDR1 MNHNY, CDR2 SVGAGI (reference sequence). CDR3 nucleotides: TGTGCCAGCAGTTATCGCGAGGGAAGGCTCCACTTT. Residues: CASSYREGRLHF.

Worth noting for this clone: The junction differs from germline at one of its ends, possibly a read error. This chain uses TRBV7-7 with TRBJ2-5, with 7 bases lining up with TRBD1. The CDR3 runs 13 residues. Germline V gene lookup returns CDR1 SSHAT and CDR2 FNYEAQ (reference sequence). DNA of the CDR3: TGTGCTAGCAGCTTGGGACAGAAAGAGACCCAGTACTTC. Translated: CASSLGQKETQYF.

The CDR3 DNA reads TGTGCCACCAGCAGAGATCTCGGGACAGGGGGGTACGAGCAGTACTTC. Translated: CATSRDLGTGGYEQYF. V and J are TRBV15 and TRBJ2-7, with 11 bases identical to TRBD1. Germline lookup yields CDR1 LNHNV and CDR2 YYDKDF (reference sequence). Unmatched junction bases numbered 5, after V lost 0 bases and J lost 4 bases. This CDR3 is 16 amino acids long. The full variable domain, in which reference TRBV15 and TRBJ2-7 provide the parts outside the CDR3, is DAMVIQNPRYQVTQFGKPVTLSCSQTLNHNVMYWYQQKSSQAPKLLFHYYDKDFNNEADTPDNFQSRRPNTSFCFLDIRSPGLGDTAMYLCATSRDLGTGGYEQYFGPGTRLTVT.

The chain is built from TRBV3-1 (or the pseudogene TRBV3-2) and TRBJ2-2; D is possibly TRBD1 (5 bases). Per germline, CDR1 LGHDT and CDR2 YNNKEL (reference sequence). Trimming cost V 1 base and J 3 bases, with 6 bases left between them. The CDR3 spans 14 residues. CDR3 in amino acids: CASSQVGDTGELFF. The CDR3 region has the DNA TGTGCCAGCAGCCAAGTAGGGGACACCGGGGAGCTGTTTTTT.

For the CDR3, the DNA is TGTGCCAGCAGCTTAACAGGGCTAGCGGGGGGAGTAGAGACCCAGTACTTC. Its protein is CASSLTGLAGGVETQYF. The chain has TRBV7-3 and TRBJ2-5, with TRBD2 matching 11 bases. This CDR3 contains 17 residues. Looked up from germline, CDR1 is SGHTA and CDR2 is FQGTGA. V lost 0 bases to trimming and J lost 4 bases; unmatched junction nucleotides: 7. Looking up the rest from reference TRBV7-3 and TRBJ2-5 gives the full variable domain: GAGVSQTPSNKVTEKGKYVELRCDPISGHTALYWYRQSLGQGPEFLIYFQGTGAADDSGLPNDRFFAVRPEGSVSTLKIQRTERGDSAVYLCASSLTGLAGGVETQYFGPGTRLLVL.

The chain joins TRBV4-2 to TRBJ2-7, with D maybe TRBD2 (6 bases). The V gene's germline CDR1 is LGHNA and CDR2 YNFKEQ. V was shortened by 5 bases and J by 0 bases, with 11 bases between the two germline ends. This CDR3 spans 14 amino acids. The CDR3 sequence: CASSAAGSSYEQYF. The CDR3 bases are TGTGCCAGCAGCGCCGCGGGGAGCTCCTACGAGCAGTACTTC.

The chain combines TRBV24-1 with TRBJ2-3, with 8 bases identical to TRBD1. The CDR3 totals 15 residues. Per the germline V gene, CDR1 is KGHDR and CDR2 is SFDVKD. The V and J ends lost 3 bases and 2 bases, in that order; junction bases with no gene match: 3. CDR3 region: CATSDQDRVTDTQYF. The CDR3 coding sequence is TGTGCCACCAGTGATCAGGACAGGGTCACAGATACGCAGTATTTT.

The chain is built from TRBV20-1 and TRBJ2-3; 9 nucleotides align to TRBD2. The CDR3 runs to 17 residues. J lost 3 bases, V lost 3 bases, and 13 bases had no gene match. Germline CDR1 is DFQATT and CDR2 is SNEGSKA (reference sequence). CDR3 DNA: TGCAGTGCTAGTGGTCCAGCGGGGCGGGGGGGTACAGATACGCAGTATTTT. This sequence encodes CSASGPAGRGGTDTQYF.